The text below deals with one T cell receptor beta chain. Its target is not known. The data derive from a study of cytomegalovirus exposure and HLA in healthy donors. CDR1 and CDR2 from the germline V gene are SQVTM and ANQGSEA. The CDR3 runs to 13 residues. Trimming removed 7 bases at V and 1 base at J, with 12 bases between. The PCR used 60 Vbeta and 13 Jbeta primers. TCRdb's table, derived via immunoSEQ multiplex PCR, lists solely in-frame clones and lacks some. The repertoire holds about 130,000 clones, with about four fifths as singletons. Points from the study as a whole: Being productive about 87% or about 30% of the time was typical of most TCR beta V segments in an earlier analysis. Several of the most significant clusters appeared linked to common viral pathogens, based on a later analysis.

J is TRBJ2-3 and V is TRBV29-1; D ambiguous. This receptor was identified in a woman in her thirties or forties in good health and CMV-seronegative. What was sequenced was PBMCs. The CDR3 spells CSAPSSGTDTQYF. As DNA, the CDR3 is TGCAGCGCCCCTTCCTCCGGCACAGATACGCAGTATTTT.